These T cell receptor beta chains were read from a single sample in a study of cytomegalovirus exposure and HLA in healthy donors. Here immunoSEQ multiplex PCR was the method, and the copy in TCRdb shows in-frame clones only, minus some. This sample's table has tens of thousands of clones. Sequenced: PBMCs. Receptors originate from a woman between 35 and 50 years old in good health and CMV-seronegative. The CDR3 runs from the conserved cysteine through the conserved F or W. The D gene is left open where the match is weak.

j_call d_call v_call cdr3_aa cdr3_nt
TRBJ1-6 - TRBV19 CASSPPQGNSPLHF TGTGCCAGTAGTCCCCCGCAGGGGAATTCACCCCTCCACTTT
TRBJ2-7 - TRBV5-4 CASSLAYAGYSYEQYF TGTGCCAGCAGCTTGGCCTACGCAGGGTACTCCTACGAGCAGTACTTC
TRBJ1-1 - TRBV5-1 CASSLASGNTEAFF TGCGCCAGCAGCTTGGCCTCAGGGAACACTGAAGCTTTCTTT
TRBJ1-1 - TRBV2 CASSEFGRLNTEAFF TGTGCCAGCAGTGAGTTTGGCCGTCTGAACACTGAAGCTTTCTTT
TRBJ2-7 - TRBV10-3 CAISLQGNLNEQYF TGTGCCATCAGCCTCCAGGGGAATCTGAACGAGCAGTACTTC
TRBJ2-3 - TRBV7-8 CASSFRGTDTQYF TGTGCCAGCAGCTTTCGGGGCACAGATACGCAGTATTTT
TRBJ1-5 - TRBV6-5 CASSYSTLGQPQHF TGTGCCAGCAGTTACTCGACTCTGGGTCAGCCCCAGCATTTT
TRBJ2-3 TRBD2 TRBV18 CASSSASGGTDTQYF TGTGCCAGCTCGTCTGCTAGCGGGGGCACAGATACGCAGTATTTT
TRBJ2-1 - TRBV7-9 CASSLVGKEGNEQFF TGTGCCAGCAGCTTAGTGGGAAAGGAGGGCAATGAGCAGTTCTTC
TRBJ2-3 - TRBV29-1 CSVDLAVDTDTQYF TGCAGCGTTGATCTAGCTGTAGACACAGATACGCAGTATTTT
TRBJ1-3 - TRBV7-2 CASSLDRDWGNTIYF TGTGCCAGCAGCTTAGATAGGGACTGGGGAAACACCATATATTTT
TRBJ2-1 TRBD2 TRBV5-6 CASSALAGGQYEQFF TGTGCCAGCAGCGCATTAGCGGGAGGCCAATATGAGCAGTTCTTC
TRBJ2-7 TRBD2 TRBV11-2 CASSARLAGGGEQYF TGTGCCAGCAGCGCCAGACTAGCGGGAGGGGGGGAGCAGTACTTC
TRBJ2-1 TRBD2 TRBV7-9 CASSLGGSGGANEQFF TGTGCCAGCAGCTTAGGGGGTAGCGGGGGGGCGAATGAGCAGTTCTTC
TRBJ2-5 TRBD2 TRBV10-3 CAISPGGTETQYF TGTGCCATCAGTCCGGGGGGGACAGAGACCCAGTACTTC
TRBJ2-7 TRBD1 TRBV27 CASSDRGSPEQYF TGTGCCAGCTCGGACAGGGGCTCTCCCGAGCAGTACTTC
TRBJ1-1 - TRBV28 CASRPQPPNTEAFF TGTGCCAGCCGCCCACAGCCGCCGAACACTGAAGCTTTCTTT
TRBJ2-3 TRBD1 TRBV6-1 CASSVIQGQPTDTQYF TGTGCCAGCAGTGTTATACAGGGGCAACCCACAGATACGCAGTATTTT
TRBJ1-4 TRBD1 TRBV29-1 CSVVGDSHVDEKLFF TGCAGCGTTGTGGGGGACAGTCATGTGGATGAAAAACTGTTTTTT
TRBJ2-3 - TRBV7-9 CASSLVGETQYF TGTGCCAGCAGCTTAGTAGGGGAAACCCAGTATTTT
TRBJ1-2 TRBD1 TRBV20-1 CSAYRGLGYTF TGCAGTGCCTACAGGGGCCTAGGCTACACCTTC
TRBJ1-1 - TRBV2 CASSQQVNTEAFF TGTGCCAGCAGTCAACAGGTGAACACTGAAGCTTTCTTT
TRBJ2-7 TRBD1 TRBV11-3 CASSYRTGASYEQYF TGTGCCAGCAGCTACCGGACAGGGGCTTCCTACGAGCAGTACTTC
TRBJ2-5 - TRBV7-6 CASSPSATGTQYF TGTGCCAGCAGCCCTAGCGCGACGGGGACCCAGTACTTC
TRBJ1-1 - TRBV9 CASSPHTRNTEAFF TGTGCCAGCAGCCCCCATACTCGGAACACTGAAGCTTTCTTT
TRBJ2-5 TRBD2 TRBV13 CASSPRERGLAGVPGENQYF TGTGCCAGCAGCCCCAGAGAGAGGGGACTAGCGGGGGTACCGGGAGAGAACCAGTACTTC
TRBJ2-7 - TRBV6-5 CASSYGGSNYEQYF TGTGCCAGCAGTTACGGAGGGAGCAACTACGAGCAGTACTTC
TRBJ1-6 - TRBV6-4 CASSLWGGTSSSYNSPLHF TGTGCCAGCAGTCTGTGGGGAGGGACTTCGAGCTCCTATAATTCACCCCTCCACTTT
TRBJ1-1 TRBD1 TRBV18 CASSGTGGYNTEAFF TGTGCCAGCTCCGGGACAGGGGGTTACAACACTGAAGCTTTCTTT
TRBJ2-1 TRBD1 TRBV5-1 CASSLGGTGNHNEQFF TGCGCCAGCAGCTTGGGCGGGACAGGGAACCACAATGAGCAGTTCTTC
TRBJ2-2 - TRBV29-1 CSVASPHTGELFF TGCAGCGTTGCTAGCCCACACACCGGGGAGCTGTTTTTT
TRBJ2-2 - TRBV6-6 CATATVLVSKTGELFF TGTGCCACCGCGACGGTCCTAGTCAGTAAGACCGGGGAGCTGTTTTTT
TRBJ2-1 TRBD2 TRBV4-2 CASSHAPPGLAGEDEQFF TGTGCCAGCAGCCACGCCCCCCCGGGACTAGCGGGAGAGGATGAGCAGTTCTTC
TRBJ2-3 - TRBV6-5 CASSIFDRYTDTQYF TGTGCCAGCAGTATCTTTGACAGGTACACAGATACGCAGTATTTT
TRBJ2-1 TRBD1 TRBV5-6 CASLGTVDNEQFF TGTGCCAGTTTGGGGACAGTTGACAATGAGCAGTTCTTC